This T cell receptor (beta chain) is from a study of shared clonotypes between healthy human individuals (dated by TCRdb to about 2020). Study-wide context: A few men and two women, aged 18 to 49 years, made up the cohort. For each donor, CD4 naive and CD4 memory were each given three plates, CD8 naive was given two plates, and CD8 memory was given one plate. The study deeply sequenced blood TCR repertoires of roughly five healthy adults to estimate repertoire size and the extent of clonotype sharing between individuals. Libraries were prepared and TCR repertoires were sequenced by different laboratories using diverse techniques, in order to increase sequencing depth and limit assay-specific biases. Leukapheresis yielded between about 0.85 and 10 billion PBMCs per donor. Summary of the overall study and its limitations: Based on pairwise subsampling, the degree of clonotype sharing among donors was expected to be affected by sequencing depth. Estimated clonotype richness was generally larger for naive than for memory subsets. Even with the large sequencing depth, rarefaction of the sorted-subset datasets indicated that sequencing was incomplete. Roughly 5% of naive CD4, 3% to 4% of naive CD8, approximately 2% of memory CD4, and 0.4% of memory CD8 clonotypes were shared across a few donors. Only blood was sampled, and tissue TCR repertoires likely differ from those in blood. Compared with non-shared clonotypes, the clonotypes found in all four sorted-subset donors had higher generation probabilities. Because the study included only a small number of donors, the genetic and exposure-history diversity represented was limited.

Using the deep immunoSEQ assay, TCR CDR3 regions were amplified from genomic DNA by multiplex PCR. For each cell subset, the extracted genomic DNA was distributed evenly across all wells of several immunoSEQ 96-well plates, and each plate served as one replicate. For sorted subsets, each replicate PCR was loaded with 150 to 250 ng genomic DNA, equivalent to approximately 33,000 T cell genomes. Purified libraries were quantified with a Qubit 3.0 fluorometer, sized on a Bioanalyzer 2100, and re-quantified with the KAPA Library Quantification kit. Each immunoSEQ 96-well plate was sequenced on its own single-read 150-cycle Illumina NextSeq 550 flow cell. The paper's data handling went like this. Because the immunoSEQ output included only junctional sequences and no quality scores, the filtering could not be the same as the filtering used for full-length reads. To assign V/J genes and CDR3, sequences were annotated against IMGT germline references using PyIR, a Python wrapper for IgBLAST v1.9. Any read was removed if the V/J assignment was weak (E-value above 1e-6), the CDR3 was missing, or the read contained stop codons, out-of-frame junctions, or ambiguous translated residues. V3J clonotypes were defined as sequences sharing an identical inferred V gene, J gene, and CDR3 amino acid sequence. The percentage overlap between two repertoires was calculated by dividing the number of shared unique clonotypes by the size of the smaller repertoire. Repertoire richness was assessed with RTK rarefaction, the Chao1 estimator, and Recon v2.1 estimates of unobserved clonotypes. Generation probabilities were computed with OLGA for all TCRbeta clonotypes obtained by the gDNA method from four donors. TCRdb re-hosts the immuneACCESS table, in-frame sequences only. Its copies lack some clones; in the studies checked, an unresolved V gene accounts for under half of them, and the cause for the rest is not known. D and trimming were read from the DNA, whereas the V and J calls and clone size are those reported in that table. The sample has around 600,000 clones on record, approximately 96% of them singletons. The ten largest clones add up to about 0.11% of the sample.

With respect to this clone: The antigen it recognizes is unknown. No base qualities exist here, and no much larger clone lies one base off it.

For the CD8 naive samples, CD45RO-negative cells were positively selected for CCR7, yielding a CD45RA+CCR7+ population from which TemRA cells were excluded. Healthy HIV-negative adults with no recently reported acute infections or vaccinations were included as donors. Every donor was a Caucasian adult residing in Nashville, Tennessee, USA. Blood was obtained by leukapheresis, after which PBMCs were separated by Ficoll-Histopaque density gradient centrifugation and cryopreserved in liquid nitrogen vapor phase. Analytical flow cytometry was used to check the purity and quantity of every magnetically sorted T cell population. Each sorted fraction had its genomic DNA isolated and then quantified by UV absorbance on a Nanodrop 2000c. The CDR3 covers 15 residues, taking in both the cysteine and the phenylalanine. Left in the record is the CDR3 DNA by itself, 45 bases read in frame from the first base. V and J are truncated by 0 bases and 2 bases respectively, leaving an intervening sequence of 10 bases. CDR1 and CDR2 (SGHTA, FQGNSA) derive from the germline V gene.

The sequence derives from a woman in her 30s in good health. Specimen: naive CD8+ T cells sorted from blood. This specimen's cell subset or site label, per the study, means: CD45RA+CCR7+. This chain joins TRBV7-2 to TRBJ1-2, with no confidently assigned D gene. The DNA reads as follows: TGTGCCAGCAGCTTAGCTGGAGGCGGAAACTATGGCTACACCTTC. It specifies CASSLAGGGNYGYTF.